This TCR beta chain is from a study of blood T cell repertoires in COVID-19. At the level of the study: COVID-19 samples, acute and convalescent, were from the United States, Italy and Spain. The analysed material was cDNA or gDNA that came from T cells, B-cell-depleted T cells, or PBMCs.

The V gene end was trimmed by 3 bases and the J gene end by 13 bases; junction bases not matched to a gene: 8. The V gene's germline CDR1 is SGDLS and CDR2 YYNGEE. This CDR3 spans 13 amino acids. Seattle-derived patients entered the study during active infection and were followed longitudinally. This clone was observed once. Produced via immunoSEQ multiplex PCR; TCRdb's table is partial and in-frame only. This sample has about 140,000 clones; about 88% occur once, and the top ten carry 2.5%. The clonotype comes from a human donor with COVID-19, enrolled during active disease. The donor label of this sample is uncertain. The chain combines TRBV9 with TRBJ2-1; 9 nucleotides agree with TRBD1. Material: peripheral blood. The CDR3 DNA sequence: TGTGCCAGCAGCGGAGGGACACAGGGGGCCCAGTTCTTC. This gives the protein CASSGGTQGAQFF.